This TCR beta chain was captured by sequencing in a study of cytomegalovirus exposure and HLA in healthy donors. Study as a whole: An early data release held 70 million to 90 million unique TCRs from HLA-typed donors. When 350 to 400 donors were genotyped, roughly four fifths of them were found to fall in the Caucasian-associated ancestry cluster. Study-wide results and limits: Reportedly, HLA-A and HLA-B alleles of most subjects were accurately predicted from TCR beta.

Both 60 Vbeta primers and 13 Jbeta primers went into the PCR. TCRdb's copy holds only in-frame clones and misses some; the assay was immunoSEQ multiplex PCR. The table shows 180,000 or so clones, with roughly 88% occurring only once. About this clone: The antigen is unknown.

Healthy individuals who donated bone marrow served as the donors. This CDR3 is built from 16 residues. From germline, CDR1 is KGHSH and CDR2 LQKENI. Trimming took 2 bases from V and 1 from J, leaving 15 bases between them. The sample taken for sequencing was PBMCs. This chain joins TRBV18 and TRBJ2-7; D unresolved. The receptor comes from a man between 18 and 35 years old in good health and CMV-seropositive. The DNA for the CDR3 is TGTGCCAGCTCACCATGGCCAGCCGAGACTTCCTACGAGCAGTACTTC. Translated, it gives CASSPWPAETSYEQYF. Combining the CDR3 with reference TRBV18 and TRBJ2-7 gives the whole variable domain NAGVMQNPRHLVRRRGQEARLRCSPMKGHSHVYWYRQLPEEGLKFMVYLQKENIIDESGMPKERFSAEFPKEGPSILRIQQVVRGDSAAYFCASSPWPAETSYEQYFGPGTRLTVT.